A selection of T cell receptor beta chains follows, all from one sample in a study of OX40 agonist ivuxolimab in advanced cancers. Libraries were prepared by immunoSEQ multiplex PCR; TCRdb keeps only in-frame clonotypes and omits some of them. This table holds around 61,000 clones, about 92% found once. The sample in question was CD4+ or CD8+ T cells sorted from blood, obtained in a trial of the OX40 agonist ivuxolimab. Receptor source: an adult with an advanced solid tumor such as melanoma, head and neck, liver or kidney cancer. Both conserved end residues are part of each CDR3. The D gene is left open where the match is weak. Not all rows give a size; the values are once, few, many and, for expanded clones, a class.

J gene,clone size,V gene,D gene,CDR3 length,CDR3 protein,CDR3 DNA
TRBJ2-1,-,TRBV4-3,-,14,CASSQVGGYNEQFF,TGCGCCAGCAGCCAAGTTGGGGGGTACAATGAGCAGTTCTTC
TRBJ2-3,-,TRBV11-2,TRBD2,14,CASSFSGSLPTQYF,TGTGCCAGCAGCTTTAGCGGGTCGCTACCTACGCAGTATTTT
TRBJ1-5,-,TRBV30,-,15,CAWSPPGVWNQPQHF,TGTGCCTGGAGTCCCCCAGGGGTTTGGAATCAGCCCCAGCATTTT
TRBJ2-2,-,TRBV9,TRBD1,13,CASSPDRAGELFF,TGTGCCAGCAGCCCGGACAGGGCGGGGGAGCTGTTTTTT
TRBJ1-1,once,TRBV6-5,TRBD1,14,CASSWGRDRRVAFF,TGTGCCAGCAGTTGGGGCCGGGACAGGAGGGTGGCTTTCTTT
TRBJ1-3,-,TRBV6-1,TRBD1,15,CASRGQMRSGNTIYF,TGTGCCAGCAGGGGACAGATGCGCTCTGGAAACACCATATATTTT
TRBJ2-3,-,TRBV13,TRBD1,15,CASSPGTGKIVTQYF,TGTGCCAGCAGTCCCGGGACAGGGAAAATTGTTACGCAGTATTTT
TRBJ1-2,once,TRBV5-4,-,20,CASSLLLAGLGDLANYGYTF,TGTGCCAGCAGCTTGCTGTTGGCGGGGCTAGGGGACCTAGCTAACTATGGCTACACCTTC
TRBJ2-1,-,TRBV19,TRBD2,14,CASSFRGAYNEQFF,TGTGCCAGTAGTTTCCGGGGGGCCTACAATGAGCAGTTCTTC
TRBJ1-1,-,TRBV19,-,13,CASSIDGEQEAFF,TGTGCCAGTAGTATAGACGGAGAACAAGAAGCTTTCTTT
TRBJ2-1,-,TRBV11-2,-,15,CASSLGAGWNNEQFF,TGTGCCAGCAGCTTAGGCGCGGGATGGAACAATGAGCAGTTCTTC
TRBJ1-5,-,TRBV6-1,-,19,CASSEDVAGLHYSNQPQHF,TGTGCCAGCAGTGAAGATGTGGCAGGGCTGCACTATAGCAATCAGCCCCAGCATTTT
TRBJ1-2,-,TRBV15,-,12,CATSRRNYGYTF,TGTGCCACCAGCCGCAGGAACTATGGCTACACCTTC
TRBJ1-6,few,TRBV6-5,TRBD1,15,CASSYSGTGFSPLHF,TGTGCCAGCAGTTACTCCGGGACAGGGTTTTCACCCCTCCACTTT
TRBJ2-2,-,TRBV30,TRBD1,15,CAWSGGQGNTGELFF,TGTGCCTGGAGTGGGGGACAGGGTAACACCGGGGAGCTGTTTTTT
TRBJ2-4,-,TRBV30,-,15,CAWSGPVGAKNIQYF,TGTGCCTGGAGTGGACCAGTAGGGGCCAAAAACATTCAGTACTTC
TRBJ1-5,few,TRBV15,-,12,CATSKGAQPQHF,TGTGCCACCAGCAAAGGGGCCCAGCCCCAGCATTTT
TRBJ2-3,-,TRBV4-2,-,16,CASRQRGRPSTDTQYF,TGTGCCAGCAGGCAGAGAGGGAGACCATCGACCGATACGCAGTATTTT
TRBJ2-1,-,TRBV6-7,-,18,CASSYPGLDDYSYNEQFF,TGTGCCAGCAGTTACCCGGGGTTGGATGACTACTCCTACAATGAGCAGTTCTTC
TRBJ1-1,-,TRBV28,-,15,CASSRTTLMNTEAFF,TGTGCCAGCAGCCGTACAACCCTCATGAACACTGAAGCTTTCTTT
TRBJ2-5,-,TRBV5-1,TRBD2,17,CASSLGLAGGEAETQYF,TGCGCCAGCAGCTTGGGCCTAGCGGGAGGGGAGGCAGAGACCCAGTACTTC
TRBJ1-1,-,TRBV30,-,13,CAWSRIMNTEAFF,TGTGCCTGGAGTCGTATCATGAACACTGAAGCTTTCTTT
TRBJ1-6,-,TRBV4-3,-,14,CASSPRTGNSPLHF,TGCGCCAGCAGCCCCCGGACGGGGAATTCACCCCTCCACTTT
TRBJ1-5,-,TRBV2,-,13,CASSPLGPQPQHF,TGTGCCAGCAGCCCCCTGGGGCCCCAGCCCCAGCATTTT
TRBJ2-4,once,TRBV4-2,-,14,CASSQGVAKNIQYF,TGTGCCAGCAGCCAAGGGGTAGCCAAAAACATTCAGTACTTC
TRBJ1-5,-,TRBV19,-,14,CASSINPVPGPQHF,TGTGCCAGTAGTATTAATCCGGTCCCGGGGCCCCAGCATTTT
TRBJ2-1,-,TRBV7-9,TRBD2,16,CASSLQIAGGYNEQFF,TGTGCCAGCAGCTTACAGATTGCGGGAGGGTACAATGAGCAGTTCTTC
TRBJ1-2,once,TRBV4-1,-,14,CASSHGRQAAGYTF,TGCGCCAGCAGCCATGGGCGACAGGCGGCTGGCTACACCTTC
TRBJ2-1,-,TRBV15,-,14,CATSTVGRYNEQFF,TGTGCCACCAGCACAGTCGGACGGTACAATGAGCAGTTCTTC
TRBJ2-3,-,TRBV19,-,14,CASSIYVWADTQYF,TGTGCCAGTAGTATTTACGTGTGGGCAGATACGCAGTATTTT
TRBJ2-1,few,TRBV4-3,TRBD2,16,CASSQDPGGSYNEQFF,TGCGCCAGCAGCCAAGATCCGGGAGGCTCCTACAATGAGCAGTTCTTC
TRBJ1-6,-,TRBV7-3,-,15,CASSLGGNYNSPLHF,TGTGCCAGCAGCTTAGGCGGTAACTATAATTCACCCCTCCACTTT
TRBJ1-3,-,TRBV9,-,15,CASSVGGQAGNTIYF,TGTGCCAGCAGCGTAGGTGGTCAGGCGGGAAACACCATATATTTT
TRBJ2-3,few,TRBV5-4,-,14,CASRGGQSTDTQYF,TGTGCCAGCAGGGGGGGACAAAGCACAGATACGCAGTATTTT
TRBJ2-1,-,TRBV9,TRBD2,16,CASSALGLAGGNEQFF,TGTGCCAGCAGCGCCTTGGGACTAGCGGGAGGAAATGAGCAGTTCTTC
TRBJ2-2,once,TRBV4-3,-,16,CASSQEGATVAGELFF,TGCGCCAGCAGCCAAGAAGGAGCGACGGTGGCCGGGGAGCTGTTTTTT
TRBJ2-3,once,TRBV20-1,-,11,CSAWYTDTQYF,TGCAGTGCTTGGTACACAGATACGCAGTATTTT
TRBJ2-1,-,TRBV9,-,14,CASSVVGNYNEQFF,TGTGCCAGCAGCGTAGTGGGAAACTACAATGAGCAGTTCTTC
TRBJ2-4,-,TRBV6-1,-,13,CASNLGAKNIQYF,TGTGCCAGTAACTTGGGGGCCAAAAACATTCAGTACTTC
TRBJ1-1,many,TRBV30,-,13,CAWTVGGGTEAFF,TGTGCCTGGACTGTTGGTGGGGGTACAGAAGCTTTCTTT
TRBJ1-4,-,TRBV27,TRBD1,14,CASSWTGAGEKLFF,TGTGCCAGCAGTTGGACAGGGGCCGGTGAAAAACTGTTTTTT
TRBJ1-5,-,TRBV19,-,15,CASSMFLGVGQPQHF,TGTGCCAGTAGTATGTTTCTAGGGGTGGGTCAGCCCCAGCATTTT
TRBJ2-3,-,TRBV30,TRBD2,16,CAWNPLAAGGVDTQYF,TGTGCCTGGAACCCCTTAGCGGCGGGAGGTGTGGATACGCAGTATTTT
TRBJ1-1,-,TRBV29-1,-,14,CSVDAGGWNTEAFF,TGCAGCGTTGATGCCGGGGGGTGGAACACTGAAGCTTTCTTT
TRBJ1-5,-,TRBV28,-,14,CASSLRRDNQPQHF,TGTGCCAGCAGTTTAAGACGGGACAATCAGCCCCAGCATTTT
TRBJ1-5,-,TRBV6-5,TRBD1,14,CASSYTGGGQPQHF,TGTGCCAGCAGTTATACAGGGGGTGGTCAGCCCCAGCATTTT
TRBJ2-7,-,TRBV20-1,-,11,CSARRVWEQYF,TGCAGTGCAAGGAGGGTATGGGAGCAGTACTTC
TRBJ1-2,-,TRBV19,-,11,CASSPGVGYTF,TGTGCCAGTAGTCCGGGGGTCGGCTACACCTTC
TRBJ2-7,-,TRBV7-9,TRBD1,14,CASSSRQGTYEQYF,TGTGCCAGCAGCTCCCGACAGGGCACCTACGAGCAGTACTTC
TRBJ1-1,once,TRBV14,-,13,CASSHGVGSEAFF,TGTGCCAGCAGCCACGGTGTAGGGAGTGAAGCTTTCTTT
TRBJ1-1,-,TRBV27,TRBD1,16,CASSLWGQFPNTEAFF,TGTGCCAGCAGTTTATGGGGACAGTTTCCTAACACTGAAGCTTTCTTT
TRBJ1-3,-,TRBV6-1,-,14,CASWPLQGGYTIYF,TGTGCCAGCTGGCCACTACAGGGTGGATACACCATATATTTT
TRBJ1-1,-,TRBV7-2,-,13,CASSAWGNTEAFF,TGTGCCAGCAGCGCGTGGGGTAACACTGAAGCTTTCTTT
TRBJ2-3,-,TRBV9,-,14,CASSVDGSTDTQYF,TGTGCCAGCAGCGTAGACGGTAGCACAGATACGCAGTATTTT
TRBJ2-2,-,TRBV19,-,16,CASSMVGYVGPGELFF,TGTGCCAGTAGTATGGTGGGGTATGTTGGACCCGGGGAGCTGTTTTTT
TRBJ1-2,-,TRBV6-5,-,15,CASSYLGTPNYGYTF,TGTGCCAGCAGTTACTTGGGGACCCCTAACTATGGCTACACCTTC
TRBJ1-5,once,TRBV6-5,-,14,CASSYSLSNQPQHF,TGTGCCAGCAGTTACTCGCTGAGCAATCAGCCCCAGCATTTT